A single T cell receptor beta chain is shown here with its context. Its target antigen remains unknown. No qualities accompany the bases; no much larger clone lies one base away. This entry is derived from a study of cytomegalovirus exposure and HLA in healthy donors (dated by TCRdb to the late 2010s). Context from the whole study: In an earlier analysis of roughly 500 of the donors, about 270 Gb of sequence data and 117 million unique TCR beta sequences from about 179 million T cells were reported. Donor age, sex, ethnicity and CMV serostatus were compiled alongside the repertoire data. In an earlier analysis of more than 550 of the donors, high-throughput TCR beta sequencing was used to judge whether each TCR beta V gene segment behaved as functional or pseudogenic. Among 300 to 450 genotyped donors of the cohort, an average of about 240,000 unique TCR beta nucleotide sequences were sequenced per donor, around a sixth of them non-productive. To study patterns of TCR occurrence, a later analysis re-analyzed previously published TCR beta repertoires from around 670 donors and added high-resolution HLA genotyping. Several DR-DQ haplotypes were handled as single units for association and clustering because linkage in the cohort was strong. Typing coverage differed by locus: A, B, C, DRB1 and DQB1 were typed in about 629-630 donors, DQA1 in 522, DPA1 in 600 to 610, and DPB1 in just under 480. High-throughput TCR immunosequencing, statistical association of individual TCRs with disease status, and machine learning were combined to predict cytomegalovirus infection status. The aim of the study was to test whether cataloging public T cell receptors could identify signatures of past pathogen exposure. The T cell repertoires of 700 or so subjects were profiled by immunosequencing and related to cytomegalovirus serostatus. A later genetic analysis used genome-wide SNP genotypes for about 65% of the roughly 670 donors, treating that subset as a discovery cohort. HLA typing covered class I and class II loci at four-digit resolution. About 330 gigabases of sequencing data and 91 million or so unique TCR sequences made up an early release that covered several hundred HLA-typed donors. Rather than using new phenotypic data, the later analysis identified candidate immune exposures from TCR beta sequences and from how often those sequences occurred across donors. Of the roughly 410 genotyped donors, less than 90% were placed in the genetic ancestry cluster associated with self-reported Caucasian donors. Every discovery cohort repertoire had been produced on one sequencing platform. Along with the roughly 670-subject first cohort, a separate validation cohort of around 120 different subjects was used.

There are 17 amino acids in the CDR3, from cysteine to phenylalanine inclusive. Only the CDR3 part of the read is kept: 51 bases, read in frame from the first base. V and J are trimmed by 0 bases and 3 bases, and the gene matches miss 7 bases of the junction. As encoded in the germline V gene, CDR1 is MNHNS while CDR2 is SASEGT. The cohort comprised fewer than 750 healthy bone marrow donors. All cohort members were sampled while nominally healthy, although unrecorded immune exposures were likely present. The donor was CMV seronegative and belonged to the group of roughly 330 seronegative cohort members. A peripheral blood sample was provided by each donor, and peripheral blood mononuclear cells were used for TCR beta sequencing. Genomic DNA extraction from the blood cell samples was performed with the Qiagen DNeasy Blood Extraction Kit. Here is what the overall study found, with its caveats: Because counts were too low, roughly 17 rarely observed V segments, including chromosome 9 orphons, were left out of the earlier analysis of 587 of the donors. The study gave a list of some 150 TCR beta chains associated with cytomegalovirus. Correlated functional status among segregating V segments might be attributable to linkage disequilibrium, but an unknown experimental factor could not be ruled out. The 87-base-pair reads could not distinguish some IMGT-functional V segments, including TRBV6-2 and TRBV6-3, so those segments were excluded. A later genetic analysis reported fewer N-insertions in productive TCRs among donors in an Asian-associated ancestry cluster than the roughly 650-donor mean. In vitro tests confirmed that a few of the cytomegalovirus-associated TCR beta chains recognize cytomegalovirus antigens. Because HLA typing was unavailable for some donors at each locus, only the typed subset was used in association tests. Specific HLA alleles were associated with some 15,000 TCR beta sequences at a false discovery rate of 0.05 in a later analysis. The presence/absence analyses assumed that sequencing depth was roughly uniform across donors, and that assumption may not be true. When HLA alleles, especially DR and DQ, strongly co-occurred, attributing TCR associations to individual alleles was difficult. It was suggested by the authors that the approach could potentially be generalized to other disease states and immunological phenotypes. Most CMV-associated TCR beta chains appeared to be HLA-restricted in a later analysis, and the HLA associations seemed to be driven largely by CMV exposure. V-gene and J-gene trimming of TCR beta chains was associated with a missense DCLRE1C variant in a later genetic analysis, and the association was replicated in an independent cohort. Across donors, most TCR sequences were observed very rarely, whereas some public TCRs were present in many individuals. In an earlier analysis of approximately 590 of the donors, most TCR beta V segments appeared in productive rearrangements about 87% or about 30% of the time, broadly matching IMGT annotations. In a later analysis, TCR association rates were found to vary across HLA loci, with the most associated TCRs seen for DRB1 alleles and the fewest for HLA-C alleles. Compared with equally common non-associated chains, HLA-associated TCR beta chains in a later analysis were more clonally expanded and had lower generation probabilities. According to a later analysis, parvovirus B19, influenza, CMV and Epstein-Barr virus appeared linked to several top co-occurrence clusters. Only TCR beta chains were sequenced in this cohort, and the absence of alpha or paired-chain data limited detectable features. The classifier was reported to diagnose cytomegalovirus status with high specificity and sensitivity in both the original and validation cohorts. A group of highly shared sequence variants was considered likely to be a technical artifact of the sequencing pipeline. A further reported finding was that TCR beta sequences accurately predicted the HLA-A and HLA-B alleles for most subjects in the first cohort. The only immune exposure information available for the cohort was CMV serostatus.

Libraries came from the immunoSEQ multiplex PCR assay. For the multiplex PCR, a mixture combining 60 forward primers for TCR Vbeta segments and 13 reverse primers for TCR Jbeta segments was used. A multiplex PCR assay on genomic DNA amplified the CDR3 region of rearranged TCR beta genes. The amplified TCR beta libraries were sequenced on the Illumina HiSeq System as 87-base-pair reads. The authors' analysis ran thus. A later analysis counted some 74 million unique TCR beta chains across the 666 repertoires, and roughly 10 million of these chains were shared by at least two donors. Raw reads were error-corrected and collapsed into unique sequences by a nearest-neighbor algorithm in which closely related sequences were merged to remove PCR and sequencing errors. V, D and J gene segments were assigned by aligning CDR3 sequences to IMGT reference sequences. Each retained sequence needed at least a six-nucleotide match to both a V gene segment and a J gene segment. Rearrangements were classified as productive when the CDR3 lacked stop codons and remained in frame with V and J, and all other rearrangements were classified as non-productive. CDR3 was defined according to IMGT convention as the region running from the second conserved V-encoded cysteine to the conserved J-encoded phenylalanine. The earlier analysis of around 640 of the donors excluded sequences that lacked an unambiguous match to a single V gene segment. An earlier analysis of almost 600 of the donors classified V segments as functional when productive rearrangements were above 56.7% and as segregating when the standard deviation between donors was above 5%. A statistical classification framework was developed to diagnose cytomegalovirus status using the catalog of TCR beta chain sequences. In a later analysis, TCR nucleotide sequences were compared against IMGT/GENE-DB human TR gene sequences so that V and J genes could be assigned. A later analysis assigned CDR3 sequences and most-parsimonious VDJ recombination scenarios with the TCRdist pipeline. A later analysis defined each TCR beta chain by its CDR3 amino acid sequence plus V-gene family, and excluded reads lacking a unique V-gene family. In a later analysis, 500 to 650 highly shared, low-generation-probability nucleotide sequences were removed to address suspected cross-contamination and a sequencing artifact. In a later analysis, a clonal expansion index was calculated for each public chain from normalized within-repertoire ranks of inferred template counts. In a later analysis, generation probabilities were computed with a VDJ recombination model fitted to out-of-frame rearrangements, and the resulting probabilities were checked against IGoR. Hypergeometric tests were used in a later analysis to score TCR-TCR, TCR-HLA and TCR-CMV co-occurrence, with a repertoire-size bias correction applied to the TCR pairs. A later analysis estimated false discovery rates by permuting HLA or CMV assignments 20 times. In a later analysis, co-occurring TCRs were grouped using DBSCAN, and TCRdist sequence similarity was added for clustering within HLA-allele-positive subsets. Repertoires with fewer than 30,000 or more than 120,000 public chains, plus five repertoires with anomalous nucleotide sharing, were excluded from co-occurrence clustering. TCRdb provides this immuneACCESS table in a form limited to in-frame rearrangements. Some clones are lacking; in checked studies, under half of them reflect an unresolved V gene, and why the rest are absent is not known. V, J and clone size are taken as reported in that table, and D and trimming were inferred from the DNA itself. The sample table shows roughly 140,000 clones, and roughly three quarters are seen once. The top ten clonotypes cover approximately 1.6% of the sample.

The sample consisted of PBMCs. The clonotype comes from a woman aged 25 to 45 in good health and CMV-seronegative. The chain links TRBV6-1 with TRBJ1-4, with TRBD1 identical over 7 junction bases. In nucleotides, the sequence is TGTGCCAGCAGTGAAGCGGGCAGGGGGTGGGCTAATGAAAAACTGTTTTTT. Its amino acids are CASSEAGRGWANEKLFF.